The next 3 T cell receptor beta chains were all read from a single sample in a study of cytomegalovirus exposure and HLA in healthy donors. Sequencing used immunoSEQ multiplex PCR; TCRdb keeps in-frame clones, though not all of them. Seen here are some 140,000 clones, 75% to 90% observed once, and the top ten hold approximately 20%. Sequencing was done on a sample of PBMCs. Receptors originate from a man between 18 and 35 years old in good health and CMV-seropositive.

This chain connects TRBV30 to TRBJ2-5; 7 nucleotides agree with TRBD1. Germline CDR1 reads GTSNPN; CDR2 reads SVGIG (reference sequence). The CDR3 covers 14 residues. V was clipped by 3 bases and J by 4 bases; unmatched bases: 8. In DNA, the CDR3 is TGTGCCTGGAGAGACAGGGATCAGGGAGAGACCCAGTACTTC. It codes for CAWRDRDQGETQYF.

The table lists this clone with a count of one. CDR3 protein: CAWSKGTGANVLTF. CDR3 DNA: TGTGCCTGGAGTAAGGGGACTGGGGCCAACGTCCTGACTTTC. The chain joins TRBV30 to TRBJ2-6; TRBD1 is a possible D gene (5 bases). V dropped 2 bases and J dropped 2 bases, with 7 bases sitting between them. In germline, CDR1 is GTSNPN, CDR2 SVGIG (reference sequence). The CDR3 sequence is 14 residues long. The complete variable domain, with remaining parts taken from reference TRBV30 and TRBJ2-6, reads SQTIHQWPATLVQPVGSPLSLECTVEGTSNPNLYWYRQAAGRGLQLLFYSVGIGQISSEVPQNLSASRPQDRQFILSSKKLLLSDSGFYLCAWSKGTGANVLTFGAGSRLTVL.

This sequence joins TRBV6-5 and TRBJ2-7; D perhaps matches TRBD2 (7 bases). Germline V lookup: CDR1 MNHEY, CDR2 SVGAGI. This CDR3 has 15 residues. V was trimmed by 0 bases and J by 6 bases, leaving 15 bases between them. In DNA form, the CDR3 reads TGTGCCAGCAGTTACTCAGCAGGGAGGGGGGGCGAGCAGTACTTC. Its protein is CASSYSAGRGGEQYF.